This TCR beta chain appears in the sequencing data of a study of T cells in Graves' hyperthyroidism and ophthalmopathy. The investigators amplified TCR beta CDR3 regions from RNA transcripts. Researchers ran a first-round RT-PCR on the TCR CDR3 using the HTBI primer set. TCRdb called the multiplex PCR reads again in MiXCR, with one record for every CDR3 protein. The sample includes around 340,000 distinct CDR3 sequences, 14% of them seen just once. Exclusion of a patient resulted from uncontrolled infection, other autoimmune disease, pregnancy or lactation. This sample holds PBMCs from approximately 10 ml fresh peripheral blood. The ends were cut back, 1 base at V and 2 bases at J, with 7 bases in the middle. There are 14 residues in the CDR3. The germline V gene has CDR1 SGHTA and CDR2 FQGNSA.

Material for sequencing was blood. The TCR originated in a woman in her 30s with Graves' hyperthyroidism. The rearrangement links TRBV7-2 to TRBJ2-3; D not certain. The CDR3 DNA is TGTGCCAGCAGCTTAGACCTGAACACAGATACGCAGTATTTT. Its protein is CASSLDLNTDTQYF.